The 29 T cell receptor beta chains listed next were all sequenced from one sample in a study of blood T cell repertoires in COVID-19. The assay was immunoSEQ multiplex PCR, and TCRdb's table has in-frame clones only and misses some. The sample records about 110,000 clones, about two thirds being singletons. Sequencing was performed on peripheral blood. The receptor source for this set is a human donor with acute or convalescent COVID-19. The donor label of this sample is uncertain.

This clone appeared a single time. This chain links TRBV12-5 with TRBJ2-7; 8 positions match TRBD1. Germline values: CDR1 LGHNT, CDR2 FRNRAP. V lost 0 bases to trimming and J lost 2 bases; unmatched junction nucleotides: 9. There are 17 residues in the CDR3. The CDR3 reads CASGLVQGVGPTYEQYF. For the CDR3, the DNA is TGTGCTAGTGGTTTGGTACAGGGGGTCGGCCCTACCTACGAGCAGTACTTC.

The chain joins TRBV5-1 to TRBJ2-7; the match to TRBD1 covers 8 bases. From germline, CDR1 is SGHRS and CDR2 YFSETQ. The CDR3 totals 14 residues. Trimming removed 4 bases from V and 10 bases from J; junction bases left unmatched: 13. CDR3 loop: CASSPGQGSLRQYV. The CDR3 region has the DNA TGCGCCAGCAGCCCAGGACAGGGCAGCCTCAGACAGTACGTC.

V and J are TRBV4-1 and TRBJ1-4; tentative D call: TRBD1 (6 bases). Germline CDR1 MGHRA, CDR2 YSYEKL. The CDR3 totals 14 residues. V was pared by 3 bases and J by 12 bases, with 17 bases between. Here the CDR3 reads CASSQTGLVGELFF. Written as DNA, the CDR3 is TGCGCCAGCAGCCAGACAGGTCTGGTCGGGGAACTGTTTTTT.

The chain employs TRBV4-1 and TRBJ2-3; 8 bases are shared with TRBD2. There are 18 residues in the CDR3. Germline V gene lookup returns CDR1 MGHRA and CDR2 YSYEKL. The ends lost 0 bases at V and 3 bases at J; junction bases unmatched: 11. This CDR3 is CASSQDPGRGVWTDTQYF. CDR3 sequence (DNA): TGCGCCAGCAGCCAAGATCCGGGGCGGGGGGTATGGACAGATACGCAGTATTTT.

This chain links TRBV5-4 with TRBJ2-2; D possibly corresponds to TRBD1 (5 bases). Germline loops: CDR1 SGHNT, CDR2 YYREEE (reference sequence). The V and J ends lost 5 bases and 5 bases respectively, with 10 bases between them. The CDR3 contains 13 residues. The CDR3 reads CASSLAGTGELFF. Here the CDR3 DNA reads TGTGCCAGCAGTCTCGCAGGGACCGGGGAGCTGTTTTTT.

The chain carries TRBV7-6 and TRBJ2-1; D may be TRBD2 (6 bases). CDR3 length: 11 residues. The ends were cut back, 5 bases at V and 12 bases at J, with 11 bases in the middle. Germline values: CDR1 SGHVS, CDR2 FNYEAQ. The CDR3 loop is CASSPGTWQFF. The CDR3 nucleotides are TGTGCCAGCAGCCCAGGGACTTGGCAGTTCTTC.

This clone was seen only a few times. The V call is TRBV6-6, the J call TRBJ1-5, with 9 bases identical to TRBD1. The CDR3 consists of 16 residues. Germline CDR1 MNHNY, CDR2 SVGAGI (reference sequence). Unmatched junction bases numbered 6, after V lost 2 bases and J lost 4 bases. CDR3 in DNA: TGTGCCAGCAGTTACCTAGAGACAGGGGGAAATCAGCCCCAGCATTTT. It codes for CASSYLETGGNQPQHF.

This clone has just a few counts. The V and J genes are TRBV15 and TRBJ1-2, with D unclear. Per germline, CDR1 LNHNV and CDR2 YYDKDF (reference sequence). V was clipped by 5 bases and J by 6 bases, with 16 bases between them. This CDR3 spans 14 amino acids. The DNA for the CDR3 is TGTGCCACCAGCCCAAGATCGGGGTACCATGGCTACACCTTC. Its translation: CATSPRSGYHGYTF.

CDR3 sequence: CASRRTTNTGELFF. DNA for the CDR3: TGTGCCAGCAGGCGGACAACGAACACCGGGGAGCTGTTTTTT. V is TRBV11-1 and J is TRBJ2-2, with a tentative D call TRBD1 (5 bases). CDR3 length equals 14 residues. V was shortened by 6 bases and J by 0 bases, with 8 bases between the two germline ends. Germline V gives CDR1 SGHAT, CDR2 FQDESV (reference sequence).

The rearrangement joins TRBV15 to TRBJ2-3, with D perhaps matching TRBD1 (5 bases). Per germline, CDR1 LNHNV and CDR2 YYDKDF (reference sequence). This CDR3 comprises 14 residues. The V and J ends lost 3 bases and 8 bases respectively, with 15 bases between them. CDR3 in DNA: TGTGCCACCAGCAGCAGACAGTCGGCGGTTACGCAGTATTTT. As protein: CATSSRQSAVTQYF.

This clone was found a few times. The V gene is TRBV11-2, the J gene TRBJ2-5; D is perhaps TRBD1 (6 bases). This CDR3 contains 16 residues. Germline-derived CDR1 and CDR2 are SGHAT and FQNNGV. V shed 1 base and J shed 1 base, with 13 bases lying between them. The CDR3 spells CASSLGPGVPQETQYF. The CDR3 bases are TGTGCCAGCAGCTTAGGCCCAGGGGTCCCCCAAGAGACCCAGTACTTC.

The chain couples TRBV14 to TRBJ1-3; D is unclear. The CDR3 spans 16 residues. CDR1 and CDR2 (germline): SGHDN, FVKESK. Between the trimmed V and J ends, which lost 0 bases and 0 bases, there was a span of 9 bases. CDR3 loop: CASSQDYAFSGNTIYF. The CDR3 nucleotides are TGTGCCAGCAGCCAAGACTACGCGTTCTCTGGAAACACCATATATTTT.

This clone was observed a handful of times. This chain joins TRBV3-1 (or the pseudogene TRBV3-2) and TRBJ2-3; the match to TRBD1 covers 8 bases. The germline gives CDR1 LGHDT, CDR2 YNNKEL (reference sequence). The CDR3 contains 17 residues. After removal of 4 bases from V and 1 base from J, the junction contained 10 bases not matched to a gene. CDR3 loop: CASSPRTGRYGTDTQYF. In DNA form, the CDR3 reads TGTGCCAGCAGCCCCCGGACAGGGAGATATGGCACAGATACGCAGTATTTT.

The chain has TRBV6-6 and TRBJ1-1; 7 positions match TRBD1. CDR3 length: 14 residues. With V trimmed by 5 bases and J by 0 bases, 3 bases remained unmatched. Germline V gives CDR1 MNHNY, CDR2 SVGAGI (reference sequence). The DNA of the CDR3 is TGTGCCAGCAGTACGGGACAGATGAACACTGAAGCTTTCTTT. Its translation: CASSTGQMNTEAFF.

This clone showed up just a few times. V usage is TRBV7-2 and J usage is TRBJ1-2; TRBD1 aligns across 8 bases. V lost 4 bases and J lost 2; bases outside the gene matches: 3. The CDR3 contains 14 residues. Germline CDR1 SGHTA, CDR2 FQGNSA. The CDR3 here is CASSSGTGNYGYTF. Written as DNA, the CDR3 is TGTGCCAGCAGCTCAGGGACAGGCAACTATGGCTACACCTTC. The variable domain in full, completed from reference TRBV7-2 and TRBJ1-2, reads GAGVSQSPSNKVTEKGKDVELRCDPISGHTALYWYRQSLGQGLEFLIYFQGNSAPDKSGLPSDRFSAERTGGSVSTLTIQRTQQEDSAVYLCASSSGTGNYGYTFGSGTRLTVV.

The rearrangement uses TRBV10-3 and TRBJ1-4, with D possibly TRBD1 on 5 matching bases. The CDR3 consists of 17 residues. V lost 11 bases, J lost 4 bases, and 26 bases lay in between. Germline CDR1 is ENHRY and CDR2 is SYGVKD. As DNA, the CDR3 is TGTGCCCCAACAGAAGGGGTAGGGGTCAGGATTAATGAAAAACTGTTTTTT. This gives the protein CAPTEGVGVRINEKLFF.

The CDR3 sequence: CASSDPISRQENSPLHF. The CDR3 DNA sequence: TGTGCCAGCAGTGACCCAATTTCCCGGCAGGAAAATTCACCCCTCCACTTT. V usage is TRBV6-4 and J usage is TRBJ1-6; D is ambiguous. Germline values: CDR1 MRHNA, CDR2 SNTAGT. The CDR3 loop spans 17 amino acids. The V and J ends lost 2 bases and 7 bases respectively, with 18 bases between them.

Written as DNA, the CDR3 is TGCGCCAGCAGCAGGGGATCGACTAGCGGAGATTACAATGAGCAGTTCTTC. Its protein product is CASSRGSTSGDYNEQFF. V and J are TRBV5-1 and TRBJ2-1, with TRBD2 matching over 9 bases. With V trimmed by 4 bases and J by 4 bases, 12 bases remained unmatched. The CDR3 sequence is 17 residues long. Germline CDR1 reads SGHRS; CDR2 reads YFSETQ.

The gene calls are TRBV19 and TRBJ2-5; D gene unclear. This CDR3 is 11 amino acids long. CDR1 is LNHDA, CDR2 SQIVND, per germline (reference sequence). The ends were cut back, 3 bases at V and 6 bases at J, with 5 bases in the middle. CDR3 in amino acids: CASSIQKTQYF. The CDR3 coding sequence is TGTGCCAGTAGTATTCAAAAGACCCAGTACTTC.

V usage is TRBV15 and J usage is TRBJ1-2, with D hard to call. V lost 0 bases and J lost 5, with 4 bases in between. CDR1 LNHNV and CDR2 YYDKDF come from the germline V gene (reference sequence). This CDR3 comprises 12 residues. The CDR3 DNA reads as TGTGCCACCAGCAGAGATTCGTATGGCTACACCTTC. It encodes CATSRDSYGYTF. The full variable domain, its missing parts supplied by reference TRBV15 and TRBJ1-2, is DAMVIQNPRYQVTQFGKPVTLSCSQTLNHNVMYWYQQKSSQAPKLLFHYYDKDFNNEADTPDNFQSRRPNTSFCFLDIRSPGLGDTAMYLCATSRDSYGYTFGSGTRLTVV.

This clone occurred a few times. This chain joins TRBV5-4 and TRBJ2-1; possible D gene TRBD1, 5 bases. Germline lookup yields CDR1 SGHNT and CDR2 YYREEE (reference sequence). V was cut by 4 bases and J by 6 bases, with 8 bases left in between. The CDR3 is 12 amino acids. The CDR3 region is CASSADSNEQFF. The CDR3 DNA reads TGTGCCAGCAGCGCTGACAGCAATGAGCAGTTCTTC.

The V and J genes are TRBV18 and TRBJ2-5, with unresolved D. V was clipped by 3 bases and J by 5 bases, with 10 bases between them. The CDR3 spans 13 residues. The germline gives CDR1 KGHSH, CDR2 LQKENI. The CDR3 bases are TGTGCCAGCTCACCCCCGAACATGGAGACCCAGTACTTC. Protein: CASSPPNMETQYF.

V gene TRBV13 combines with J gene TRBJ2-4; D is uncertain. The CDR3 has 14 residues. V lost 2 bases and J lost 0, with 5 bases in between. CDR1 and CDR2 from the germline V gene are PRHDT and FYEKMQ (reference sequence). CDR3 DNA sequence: TGTGCCAGCAGCTTACGTATAGCCAAAAACATTCAGTACTTC. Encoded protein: CASSLRIAKNIQYF.

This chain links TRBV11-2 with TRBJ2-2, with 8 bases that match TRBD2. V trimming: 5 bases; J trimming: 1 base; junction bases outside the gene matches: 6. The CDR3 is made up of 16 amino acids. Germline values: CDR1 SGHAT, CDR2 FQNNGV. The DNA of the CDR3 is TGTGCCAGCAGCCCCACGGGAGGGCGGAACACCGGGGAGCTGTTTTTT. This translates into CASSPTGGRNTGELFF. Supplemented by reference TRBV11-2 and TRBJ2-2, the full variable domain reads EAGVAQSPRYKIIEKRQSVAFWCNPISGHATLYWYQQILGQGPKLLIQFQNNGVVDDSQLPKDRFSAERLKGVDSTLKIQPAKLEDSAVYLCASSPTGGRNTGELFFGEGSRLTVL.

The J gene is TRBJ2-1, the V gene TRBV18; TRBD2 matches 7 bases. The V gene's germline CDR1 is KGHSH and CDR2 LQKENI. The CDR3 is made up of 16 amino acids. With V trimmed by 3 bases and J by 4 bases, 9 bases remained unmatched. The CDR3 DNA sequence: TGTGCCAGCTCACCTGCGGGGGTTGCCGGGTACAATGAGCAGTTCTTC. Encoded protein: CASSPAGVAGYNEQFF.

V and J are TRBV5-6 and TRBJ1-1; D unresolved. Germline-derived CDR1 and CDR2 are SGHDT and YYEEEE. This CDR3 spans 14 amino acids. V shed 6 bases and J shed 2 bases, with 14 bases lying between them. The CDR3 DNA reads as TGTGCCAGCACCCTGTTCCAGGTTAACACTGAAGCTTTCTTT. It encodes CASTLFQVNTEAFF.

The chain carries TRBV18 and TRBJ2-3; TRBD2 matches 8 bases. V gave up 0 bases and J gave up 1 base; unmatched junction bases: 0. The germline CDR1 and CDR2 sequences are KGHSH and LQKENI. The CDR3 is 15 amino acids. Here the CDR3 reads CASSPPLAGTDTQYF. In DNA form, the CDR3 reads TGTGCCAGCTCACCACCACTAGCGGGCACAGATACGCAGTATTTT.

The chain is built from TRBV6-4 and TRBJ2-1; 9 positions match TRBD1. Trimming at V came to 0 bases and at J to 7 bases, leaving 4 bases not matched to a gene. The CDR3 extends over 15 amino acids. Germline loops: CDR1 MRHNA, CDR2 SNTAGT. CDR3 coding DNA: TGTGCCAGCAGTGACTCCGGGACAGGGAGAAATGAGCAGTTCTTC. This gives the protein CASSDSGTGRNEQFF.

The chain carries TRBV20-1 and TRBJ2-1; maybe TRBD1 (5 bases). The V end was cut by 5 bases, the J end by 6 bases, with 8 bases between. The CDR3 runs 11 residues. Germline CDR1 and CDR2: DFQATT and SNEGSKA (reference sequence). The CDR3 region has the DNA TGCAGTGCTTTCGACAGCAATGAGCAGTTCTTC. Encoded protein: CSAFDSNEQFF.